The T cell receptor (beta chain) described here comes from a study of blood T cells in healthy people across ages. Overall study results and limits: A roughly linear age-dependent decrease characterized TCR beta diversity per million T cells.

Together with a sample-barcoded 5' primer, a J-beta primer mix was included in a second PCR lasting about 7 to 12 cycles. TCRdb redid the calling of the 5' RACE reads with MiXCR, one entry per CDR3 protein. The sample records 1.5 million to 2 million distinct CDR3 sequences, 28% being singletons. A few counts support this clonotype. The antigen is unknown. V lost 0 bases to trimming and J lost 5 bases, with 12 bases between them. This CDR3 contains 15 residues. This chain joins TRBV12-3 or TRBV12-4 and TRBJ2-3, with a possible D match to TRBD2 (5 bases). This sequence was found in a woman in her thirties in good health. Sequencing used blood. In nucleotides, the CDR3 is TGTGCCAGCAGTTTAGCCCCCTTACTAGAAGATACGCAGTATTTT. Protein sequence: CASSLAPLLEDTQYF.